The 3 T cell receptor beta chains in this list originate from one sample, sequenced in a study of metastatic and nonmetastatic thyroid tumors. None of the patients had undergone any treatment ahead of thyroid surgery. TCRdb ran MiXCR on the PCR reads. This table holds over 30,000 clones, approximately 17% found once. Sequencing was done on a sample of tumor tissue. These receptors came from a female donor with papillary thyroid cancer or a benign thyroid nodule (not recorded which). Some clones in this sample may be carry-over from other donors' samples.

At least ten counts were recorded for this clone. The V call is TRBV6-1, the J call TRBJ1-2, with a possible D match to TRBD1 (5 bases). This CDR3 is 16 amino acids long. Germline V gene sequence: CDR1 MNHNS, CDR2 SASEGT. V lost 5 bases, J lost 0 bases, and 16 bases lay in between. The CDR3 sequence: CASSPPGGASNYGYTF. In nucleotides, the CDR3 is TGTGCCAGCAGTCCTCCTGGTGGGGCCTCTAACTATGGCTACACCTTC.

This clone was counted many times. This chain joins TRBV5-1 and TRBJ2-7; TRBD1 might be the D (5 bases). Trimming took off 4 bases at V and 5 bases at J, with 16 bases between the two ends. This CDR3 has 14 residues. CDR1 and CDR2 from the germline V gene are SGHRS and YFSETQ. CDR3 loop: CASSRFQGIDEQYF. CDR3 sequence (DNA): TGCGCCAGCAGCCGATTCCAGGGAATTGACGAGCAGTACTTC.

A note on this clone: At one of its ends the junction is not consistent with the germline gene, which may arise from a read error. J is TRBJ2-7 and V is TRBV10-3; possible D gene TRBD1, 5 bases. Germline CDR1 reads ENHRY; CDR2 reads SYGVKD. The CDR3 covers 19 residues. The CDR3 sequence is CAISESKLGFSGFSYEQYF. The CDR3 DNA follows: TGTGCTATCAGTGAGTCGAAGTTGGGGTTCTCAGGGTTTTCCTACGAGCAGTACTTC.